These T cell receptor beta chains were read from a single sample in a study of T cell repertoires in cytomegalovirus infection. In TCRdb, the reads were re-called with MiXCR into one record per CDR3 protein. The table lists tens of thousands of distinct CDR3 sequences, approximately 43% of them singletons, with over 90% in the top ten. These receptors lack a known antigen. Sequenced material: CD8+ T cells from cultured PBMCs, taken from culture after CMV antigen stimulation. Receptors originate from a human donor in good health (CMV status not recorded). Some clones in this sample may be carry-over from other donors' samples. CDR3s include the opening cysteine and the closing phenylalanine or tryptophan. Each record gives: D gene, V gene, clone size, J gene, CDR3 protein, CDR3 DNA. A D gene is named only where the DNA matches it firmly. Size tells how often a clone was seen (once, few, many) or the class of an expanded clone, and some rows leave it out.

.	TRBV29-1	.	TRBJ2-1	CSVEWYNEQFF	TGCAGCGTTGAGTGGTATAATGAGCAGTTCTTC
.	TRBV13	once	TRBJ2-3	CASSSRRDTQYF	TGTGCCAGCAGCTCCAGACGAGATACGCAGTATTTT
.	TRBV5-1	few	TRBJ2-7	CASSLEGGFYYEQYF	TGCGCCAGCAGCTTGGAAGGTGGGTTTTACTACGAGCAGTACTTC
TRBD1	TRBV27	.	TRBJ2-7	CASTGDSSYEQYF	TGTGCCAGCACCGGGGACAGCTCCTACGAGCAGTACTTC
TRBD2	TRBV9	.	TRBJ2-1	CASSAFSSGRIDNEQFF	TGTGCCAGCAGCGCTTTCTCTAGCGGGAGGATCGACAATGAGCAGTTCTTC
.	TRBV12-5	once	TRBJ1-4	CASGWTDVNEKLFF	TGTGCTAGTGGTTGGACAGACGTTAATGAAAAACTGTTTTTT
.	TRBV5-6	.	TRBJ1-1	CASSSQGGSTEAFF	TGTGCCAGCAGTTCCCAGGGAGGGAGCACTGAAGCTTTCTTT
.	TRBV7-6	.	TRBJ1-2	CASSPRDGTNYGYTF	TGTGCCAGCAGCCCCCGGGACGGAACTAACTATGGCTACACCTTC
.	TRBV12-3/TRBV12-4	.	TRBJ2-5	CASSRRQRVETQYF	TGTGCCAGCAGCCGTAGACAGAGAGTGGAGACCCAGTACTTC
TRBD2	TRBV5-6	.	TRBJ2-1	CASSPGSGMPSYNEQFF	TGTGCCAGCAGCCCCGGAAGCGGGATGCCCTCCTACAATGAGCAGTTCTTC
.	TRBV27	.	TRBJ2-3	CASSGGWNWERTDTQYF	TGTGCCAGCAGTGGGGGGTGGAACTGGGAGCGCACAGATACGCAGTATTTT
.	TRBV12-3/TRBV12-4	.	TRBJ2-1	CASSPGENEQFF	TGTGCCAGCAGCCCCGGGGAGAATGAGCAGTTCTTC
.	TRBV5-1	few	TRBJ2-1	CASSFGVGVGDEQFF	TGCGCCAGCAGCTTCGGGGTGGGAGTGGGCGATGAGCAGTTCTTC
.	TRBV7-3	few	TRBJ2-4	CASSAGEGIQYF	TGTGCCAGCAGCGCAGGGGAGGGCATTCAGTACTTC
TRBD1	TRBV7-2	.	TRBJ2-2	CASSLPSDRTQSLNTGELFF	TGTGCCAGCAGCTTACCGTCGGACAGGACCCAGTCTCTAAACACCGGGGAGCTGTTTTTT
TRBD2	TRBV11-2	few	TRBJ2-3	CASSFFWTSRDTDTQYF	TGTGCCAGCAGCTTCTTTTGGACTAGCCGAGACACAGATACGCAGTATTTT
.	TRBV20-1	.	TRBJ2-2	CSARDGDHLNTGELFF	TGCAGTGCTAGAGATGGCGACCACCTCAACACCGGGGAGCTGTTTTTT
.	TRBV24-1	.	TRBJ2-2	CATSDMQNTGELFF	TGTGCCACCAGTGATATGCAGAACACCGGGGAGCTGTTTTTT
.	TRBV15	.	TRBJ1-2	CATSRAGRGSYGYTF	TGTGCCACCAGCAGAGCGGGCAGGGGATCATATGGCTACACCTTC
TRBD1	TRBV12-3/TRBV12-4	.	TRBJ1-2	CASDGQGQGYTF	TGTGCCAGCGACGGACAGGGCCAAGGCTACACCTTC
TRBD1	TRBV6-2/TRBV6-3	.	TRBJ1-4	CASSYSELDRLENLFF	TGTGCCAGCAGTTACTCGGAATTGGACAGGCTGGAAAATCTGTTTTTT
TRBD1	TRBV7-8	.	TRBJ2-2	CASRPPRDSYTGELFF	TGTGCCAGCAGACCACCCCGGGACAGCTACACCGGGGAGCTGTTTTTT
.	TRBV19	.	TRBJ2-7	CASSMREGSYEQYF	TGTGCCAGTAGTATGAGGGAAGGAAGCTACGAGCAGTACTTC
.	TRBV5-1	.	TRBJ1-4	CASSPGAPRAHNEKLFF	TGCGCCAGCAGCCCAGGAGCCCCCCGGGCCCACAATGAAAAACTGTTTTTT
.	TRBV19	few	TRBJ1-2	CASSIRNRVANYGYTF	TGTGCCAGTAGTATTCGAAACAGGGTTGCTAACTATGGCTACACCTTC
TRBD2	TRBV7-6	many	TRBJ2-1	CASSSNVIAGGPYNEQFF	TGTGCCAGCAGCTCCAATGTTATAGCGGGGGGGCCCTACAATGAGCAGTTCTTC
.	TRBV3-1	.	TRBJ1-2	CASSQDGGRAGYTF	TGTGCCAGCAGCCAAGATGGAGGCAGGGCCGGCTACACCTTC
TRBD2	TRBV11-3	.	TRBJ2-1	CASSGLAGVVYNEQFF	TGTGCCAGCAGCGGACTAGCGGGAGTGGTATACAATGAGCAGTTCTTC
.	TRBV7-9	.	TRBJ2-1	CASSLADRWERSEQFF	TGTGCCAGCAGCTTAGCGGATAGGTGGGAGAGGAGTGAGCAGTTCTTC
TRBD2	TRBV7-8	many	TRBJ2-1	CASSFLAGGSNEQFF	TGTGCCAGCAGCTTCCTAGCGGGAGGGAGCAATGAGCAGTTCTTC
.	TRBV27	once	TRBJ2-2	CASSLRHVNTGELFF	TGTGCCAGCAGTTTAAGACACGTCAACACCGGGGAGCTGTTTTTT
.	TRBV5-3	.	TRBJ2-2	CASSLAGQNTGELFF	TGTGCCAGCAGTTTGGCCGGGCAGAACACCGGGGAGCTGTTTTTT
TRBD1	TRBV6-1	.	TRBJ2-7	CASRIRDSYEQYF	TGTGCCAGCAGGATCCGGGACAGCTACGAGCAGTACTTC
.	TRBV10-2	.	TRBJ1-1	CASSESIRGMNTEAFF	TGCGCCAGCAGTGAGTCGATCCGGGGCATGAACACTGAAGCTTTCTTT
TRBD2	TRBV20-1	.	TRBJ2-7	CSAAPSLAGVYEQYF	TGCAGTGCTGCCCCCTCCCTAGCGGGAGTATACGAGCAGTACTTC
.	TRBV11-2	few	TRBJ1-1	CASSLAYPTGNTEAFF	TGTGCCAGCAGCTTAGCATACCCGACGGGGAACACTGAAGCTTTCTTT
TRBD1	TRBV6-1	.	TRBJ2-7	CASSTGDYEQYF	TGTGCCAGCAGTACAGGGGACTACGAGCAGTACTTC
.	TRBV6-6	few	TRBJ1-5	CASSPPGGREYSNQPQHF	TGTGCCAGCAGTCCCCCCGGGGGGAGGGAATATAGCAATCAGCCCCAGCATTTT
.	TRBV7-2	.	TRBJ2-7	CASSPIPPGRDEQYF	TGTGCCAGCAGTCCCATCCCCCCCGGTAGGGACGAGCAGTACTTC
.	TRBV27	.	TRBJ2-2	CASSFLGDNTGELFF	TGTGCCAGCAGTTTCTTAGGGGACAACACCGGGGAGCTGTTTTTT